A selection of T cell receptor beta chains follows, all from one sample in a study of early T cells in non-severe SARS-CoV-2 infection. Each CDR3 protein is one row after TCRdb ran MiXCR on the 5' RACE reads. Of roughly 52,000 distinct CDR3 sequences listed, around 7.5% are singletons. Sequenced: whole blood. The origin of the receptors is an adult who was a healthcare worker with PCR-confirmed SARS-CoV-2 infection or an uninfected control (not recorded which). The CDR3 runs from the conserved cysteine through the conserved F or W. D genes are given only for firm matches. Size is omitted from some rows. Given values are once, few, many or a class for expanded clones.

j_call,v_call,clone_size,d_call,cdr3_aa,cdr3_nt
TRBJ1-1,TRBV6-6,many,-,CASSLIGGRTEAFF,TGTGCCAGCAGTTTAATAGGGGGGAGAACTGAAGCTTTCTTT
TRBJ2-7,TRBV4-3,many,TRBD2,CASSQAPGTSYEQYF,TGCGCCAGCAGCCAGGCTCCCGGGACTAGCTACGAGCAGTACTTC
TRBJ2-2,TRBV19,many,TRBD1,CASSTDRINTGELFF,TGTGCCAGTAGTACGGACAGGATAAACACCGGGGAGCTGTTTTTT
TRBJ2-4,TRBV29-1,many,-,CSVEFWGSGKNIQYF,TGCAGCGTTGAATTTTGGGGGTCGGGAAAAAACATTCAGTACTTC
TRBJ1-1,TRBV2,-,TRBD1,CATKTGLGTEAFF,TGTGCCACTAAGACAGGGTTAGGCACTGAAGCTTTCTTT
TRBJ2-5,TRBV3-1,few,-,CTSSQGIGGGQETQYF,TGTACCAGCAGCCAAGGAATAGGGGGAGGCCAAGAGACCCAGTACTTC
TRBJ2-7,TRBV6-6,many,-,CASSYSQGAYEQYF,TGTGCCAGCAGTTACTCGCAGGGAGCCTACGAGCAGTACTTC
TRBJ2-1,TRBV24-1,-,TRBD1,CATGGTGAANEQFF,TGTGCCACCGGAGGGACAGGGGCGGCCAATGAGCAGTTCTTC
TRBJ1-2,TRBV28,few,-,CASSFSGALGYTF,TGTGCCAGCAGTTTCTCCGGGGCGCTTGGCTACACCTTC
TRBJ1-2,TRBV3-1,few,-,CASSLEYYGYTF,TGTGCCAGCAGCCTGGAGTACTATGGCTACACCTTC
TRBJ2-2,TRBV24-1,many,-,CATRQRSNTGELFF,TGTGCCACCAGACAACGCTCGAACACCGGGGAGCTGTTTTTT
TRBJ1-1,TRBV29-1,few,TRBD1,CSVETGVGTEAFF,TGCAGCGTTGAGACAGGGGTTGGGACTGAAGCTTTCTTT
TRBJ1-4,TRBV18,few,-,CASSPQQSNNEKLFF,TGTGCCAGCTCACCACAACAGAGCAATAATGAAAAACTGTTTTTT
TRBJ2-5,TRBV11-2,many,-,CASSPTPGTFQETQYF,TGTGCCAGCAGCCCCACGCCCGGGACGTTCCAAGAGACCCAGTACTTC
TRBJ1-1,TRBV29-1,-,-,CSGRRLNTEAFF,TGCAGCGGGAGACGCTTGAACACTGAAGCTTTCTTT
TRBJ2-1,TRBV11-3,many,TRBD2,CASSLIAGGNEQFF,TGTGCCAGCAGCTTGATAGCGGGAGGTAATGAGCAGTTCTTC
TRBJ2-3,TRBV10-1,few,-,CASSESRGADTQYF,TGCGCCAGCAGTGAGTCAAGGGGGGCAGATACGCAGTATTTT
TRBJ2-1,TRBV10-2,-,-,CASSEFDNEQFF,TGCGCCAGCAGTGAGTTTGACAATGAGCAGTTCTTC
TRBJ2-2,TRBV7-8,many,-,CASSLGSPPGELFF,TGTGCCAGCAGCTTAGGTAGCCCCCCCGGGGAGCTGTTTTTT
TRBJ2-7,TRBV29-1,many,TRBD2,CSVGLAGGIEQYF,TGCAGCGTGGGACTAGCGGGAGGAATCGAGCAGTACTTC
TRBJ2-2,TRBV24-1,many,-,CATEFESSGELFF,TGTGCCACCGAATTCGAGTCTTCCGGGGAGCTGTTTTTT
TRBJ2-7,TRBV4-2,many,-,CASSDDGTTYEQYF,TGTGCCAGCAGCGATGACGGGACCACCTACGAGCAGTACTTC
TRBJ1-5,TRBV20-1,many,-,CSARQGGNQPQHF,TGCAGTGCTAGACAGGGCGGCAATCAGCCCCAGCATTTT
TRBJ1-1,TRBV10-1,-,-,CASRGSEAFF,TGCGCCAGCAGGGGGAGTGAAGCTTTCTTT
TRBJ2-5,TRBV7-7,many,-,CASSLGSKQVPETQYF,TGTGCTAGCAGCTTAGGCTCCAAGCAGGTTCCGGAGACCCAGTACTTC
TRBJ1-1,TRBV3-1,many,-,CASSQVTVDTEAFF,TGTGCCAGCAGCCAAGTGACAGTCGACACTGAAGCTTTCTTT
TRBJ2-7,TRBV7-9,few,-,CASSQGWEKQYF,TGTGCCAGCAGCCAGGGGTGGGAAAAGCAGTACTTC
TRBJ2-2,TRBV27,-,TRBD1,CASSFLRTGANTGELFF,TGTGCCAGCAGTTTCCTTAGGACAGGCGCGAACACCGGGGAGCTGTTTTTT
TRBJ2-3,TRBV20-1,many,TRBD2,CSAHGLAGTDTQYF,TGCAGTGCTCACGGACTAGCGGGAACAGATACGCAGTATTTT
TRBJ1-5,TRBV5-1,-,TRBD1,CASSAGTASNQPQHF,TGCGCCAGCAGCGCCGGGACAGCCAGCAATCAGCCCCAGCATTTT
TRBJ2-7,TRBV6-2/TRBV6-3,many,-,CASSFGPFTYYEQYF,TGTGCCAGCAGTTTCGGACCTTTCACCTACTACGAGCAGTACTTC
TRBJ1-1,TRBV5-1,few,-,CASTSEPGVTEAFF,TGCGCCAGCACATCGGAGCCTGGGGTCACTGAAGCTTTCTTT
TRBJ2-3,TRBV29-1,many,TRBD1,CSVEGQASTDTQYF,TGCAGCGTCGAGGGACAGGCAAGCACAGATACGCAGTATTTT
TRBJ1-3,TRBV6-4,-,-,CASSMWTSSGNTIYF,TGTGCCAGCAGTATGTGGACGAGCTCTGGAAACACCATATATTTT
TRBJ2-2,TRBV5-4,few,TRBD2,CASSLGVAGAAGELFF,TGTGCCAGCAGCTTGGGGGTAGCGGGAGCCGCCGGGGAGCTGTTTTTT
TRBJ1-2,TRBV20-1,few,TRBD1,CSASGADRVTYGYTF,TGCAGTGCTAGTGGGGCCGACAGGGTGACCTATGGCTACACCTTC
TRBJ1-3,TRBV29-1,-,-,CSVGTGNTIYF,TGCAGCGTCGGAACAGGAAACACCATATATTTT
TRBJ2-2,TRBV2,many,-,CASSEMGNTGELFF,TGTGCCAGCAGTGAAATGGGGAACACCGGGGAGCTGTTTTTT
TRBJ1-2,TRBV5-1,few,-,CASSLDSYGYTF,TGCGCCAGCAGCTTGGACAGCTATGGCTACACCTTC
TRBJ1-1,TRBV10-3,-,TRBD1,CAISELTGANTEAFF,TGTGCCATCAGTGAGCTCACAGGGGCGAACACTGAAGCTTTCTTT
TRBJ2-7,TRBV24-1,few,-,CATNPIWTHEQYF,TGTGCCACTAACCCCATTTGGACACACGAGCAGTACTTC
TRBJ1-3,TRBV12-3/TRBV12-4,-,-,CATKQSSGNTIYF,TGTGCCACCAAACAGTCCTCTGGAAACACCATATATTTT
TRBJ2-7,TRBV13,medium-sized,-,CASSFRDGGSYEQYF,TGTGCCAGCAGCTTCCGGGACGGGGGCTCCTACGAGCAGTACTTC
TRBJ1-5,TRBV19,-,TRBD1,CASSIRGTAHQPQHF,TGTGCCAGTAGTATACGTGGGACAGCCCATCAGCCCCAGCATTTT
TRBJ1-1,TRBV30,-,-,CAWIGWDTEAFF,TGTGCCTGGATTGGGTGGGACACTGAAGCTTTCTTT
TRBJ1-1,TRBV28,many,TRBD1,CAIWAPGQGGTEAFF,TGTGCCATTTGGGCTCCGGGACAGGGAGGCACTGAAGCTTTCTTT
TRBJ1-2,TRBV19,-,TRBD1,CASSPGDRWIGYTF,TGTGCCAGTAGTCCGGGGGACAGGTGGATTGGCTACACCTTC
TRBJ2-1,TRBV4-2,many,TRBD2,CASSQGLAGYNEQFF,TGTGCCAGCAGCCAAGGACTAGCGGGTTACAATGAGCAGTTCTTC
TRBJ1-4,TRBV12-3/TRBV12-4,many,-,CASSTGTVGNEKLFF,TGTGCCAGCAGCACGGGGACCGTGGGTAATGAAAAACTGTTTTTT
TRBJ1-1,TRBV10-3,many,TRBD1,CAISWDRNTEAFF,TGTGCCATCAGTTGGGACAGGAACACTGAAGCCTTCTTT